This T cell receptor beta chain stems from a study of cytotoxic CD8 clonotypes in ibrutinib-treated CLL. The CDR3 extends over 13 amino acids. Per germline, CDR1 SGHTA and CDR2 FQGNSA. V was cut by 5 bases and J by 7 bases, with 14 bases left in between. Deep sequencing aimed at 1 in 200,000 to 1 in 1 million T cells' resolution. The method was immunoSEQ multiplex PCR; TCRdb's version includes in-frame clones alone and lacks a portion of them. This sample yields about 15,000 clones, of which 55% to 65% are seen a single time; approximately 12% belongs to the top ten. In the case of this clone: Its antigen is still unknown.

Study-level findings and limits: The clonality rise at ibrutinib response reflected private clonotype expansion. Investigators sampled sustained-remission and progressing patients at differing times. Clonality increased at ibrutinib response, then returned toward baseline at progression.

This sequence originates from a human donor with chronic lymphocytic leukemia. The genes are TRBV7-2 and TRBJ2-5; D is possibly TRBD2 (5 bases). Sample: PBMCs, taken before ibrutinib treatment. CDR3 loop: CASSNLLGGTQYF. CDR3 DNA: TGTGCCAGCAGCAACCTTTTAGGAGGGACCCAGTACTTC.